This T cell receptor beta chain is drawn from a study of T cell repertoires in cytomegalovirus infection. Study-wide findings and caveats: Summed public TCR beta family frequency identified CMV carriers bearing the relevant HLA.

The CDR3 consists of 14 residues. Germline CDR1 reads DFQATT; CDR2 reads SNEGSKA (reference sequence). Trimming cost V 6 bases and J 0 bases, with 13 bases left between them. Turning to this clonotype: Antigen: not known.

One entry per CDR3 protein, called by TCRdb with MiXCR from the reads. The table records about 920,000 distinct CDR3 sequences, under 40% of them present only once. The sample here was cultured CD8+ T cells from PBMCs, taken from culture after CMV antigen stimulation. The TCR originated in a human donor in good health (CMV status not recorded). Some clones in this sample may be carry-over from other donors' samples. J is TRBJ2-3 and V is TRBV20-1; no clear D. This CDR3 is CSARVYSSTDTQYF. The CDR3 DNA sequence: TGCAGTGCCCGAGTATACTCTAGCACAGATACGCAGTATTTT.